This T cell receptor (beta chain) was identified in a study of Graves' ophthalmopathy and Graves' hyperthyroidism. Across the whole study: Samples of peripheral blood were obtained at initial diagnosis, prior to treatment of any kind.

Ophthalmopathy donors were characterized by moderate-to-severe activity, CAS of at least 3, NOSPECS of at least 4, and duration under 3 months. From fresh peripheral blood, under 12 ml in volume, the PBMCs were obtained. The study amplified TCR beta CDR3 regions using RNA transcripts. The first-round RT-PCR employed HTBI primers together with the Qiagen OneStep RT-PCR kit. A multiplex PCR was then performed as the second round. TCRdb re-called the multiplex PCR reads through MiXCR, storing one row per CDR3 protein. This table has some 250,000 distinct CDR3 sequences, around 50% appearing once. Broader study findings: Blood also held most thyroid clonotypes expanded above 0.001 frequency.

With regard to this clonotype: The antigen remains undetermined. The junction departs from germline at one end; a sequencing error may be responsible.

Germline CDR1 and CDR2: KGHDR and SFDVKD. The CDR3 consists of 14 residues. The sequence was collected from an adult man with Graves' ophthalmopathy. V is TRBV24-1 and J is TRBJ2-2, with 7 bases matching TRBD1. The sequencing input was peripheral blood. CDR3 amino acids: CATSETGITGELIF. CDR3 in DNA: TGTGCCACCAGTGAGACAGGGATTACCGGGGAGCTGATTTTT.